This T cell receptor (beta chain) comes out of a study of cytomegalovirus exposure and HLA in healthy donors. The primer mix had 60 Vbeta and 13 Jbeta primers. Some clones are missing from TCRdb's copy, which holds only in-frame ones; the method was immunoSEQ multiplex PCR. This sample yields roughly 150,000 clones, of which about 80% are seen a single time; approximately 15% belongs to the top ten. V was pared by 6 bases and J by 1 base, with 7 bases of the junction left unmatched. CDR1 and CDR2 from the germline V gene are MDHEN and SYDVKM. CDR3 length: 15 amino acids. This sequence joins TRBV28 and TRBJ2-7; TRBD1 aligns across 9 bases. The sample taken for sequencing was PBMCs. The receptor's source is a woman aged 40 to 50 in good health and CMV-seronegative. CDR3 loop: CASRGHRGLSYEQYF. The DNA for the CDR3 is TGTGCCAGCAGGGGCCACAGGGGGCTATCCTACGAGCAGTACTTC.